This record concerns one TCR beta chain sequence. These data come from a study of long-term antiretroviral therapy in people with HIV. The libraries were made with immunoSEQ v3.0 at survey level. Samples were sequenced targeting roughly 35,000-50,000 T-cell genomes each. Produced via immunoSEQ multiplex PCR; TCRdb's table is partial and in-frame only. The table lists approximately 15,000 clones, about 80% of them singletons. The sequences come from unsorted PBMCs, collected just before starting antiretroviral therapy. This clonotype originated in a man in his forties with HIV.

Here the CDR3 reads CASSPIAVWEPNTEAFF. The CDR3 DNA is TGTGCCAGCTCACCGATAGCTGTATGGGAGCCGAACACTGAAGCTTTCTTT. V usage is TRBV18 and J usage is TRBJ1-1; D unclear. Trimming left V 3 bases short and J 1 base short, with 18 bases between. From germline, CDR1 is KGHSH and CDR2 LQKENI. The CDR3 runs to 17 residues.